The 7 T cell receptor beta chains listed next were all sequenced from one sample in a study of blood T cell repertoires in COVID-19 (dated by TCRdb to the early 2020s). Libraries were built with the immunoSEQ multiplex PCR assay. The immuneACCESS repertoire file appears here via TCRdb, limited to in-frame rearrangements. These files lack a portion of the clones; in checked studies, under half of the deficit traces to unresolved V genes, and the cause of the others is not known. Recorded for this sample are more than 200,000 clones; 85% to 90% of them occurred a single time. Together, the top ten hold 1.5% to 2% of the sample. The specimen was PBMCs or T cells enriched from blood (not recorded which). The receptors originated from a woman between 45 and 60 years old who had recovered from COVID-19.

CDR3 protein: CAWRNWRERTDTQYF. DNA for the CDR3: TGTGCCTGGAGGAATTGGCGGGAACGAACAGATACGCAGTATTTT. The chain employs TRBV30 and TRBJ2-3, with TRBD2 as a possible D gene (6 bases). Germline V lookup: CDR1 GTSNPN, CDR2 SVGIG (reference sequence). There are 15 residues in the CDR3. Trimming removed 3 bases from V and 3 bases from J, with 16 bases in between. Based on the CDR3 plus reference TRBV30 and TRBJ2-3, the full variable domain is SQTIHQWPATLVQPVGSPLSLECTVEGTSNPNLYWYRQAAGRGLQLLFYSVGIGQISSEVPQNLSASRPQDRQFILSSKKLLLSDSGFYLCAWRNWRERTDTQYFGPGTRLTVL.

The chain combines TRBV28 with TRBJ1-2; a possible D gene is TRBD1 (5 bases). V was pared by 5 bases and J by 1 base, with 17 bases between. The CDR3 totals 16 residues. CDR1 is MDHEN and CDR2 is SYDVKM in the germline V gene. The CDR3 loop is CASSRWGLGVNYGYTF. In nucleotides, the CDR3 is TGTGCCAGCAGTCGGTGGGGCCTCGGCGTTAACTATGGCTACACCTTC.

The chain combines TRBV20-1 with TRBJ2-7; D may be TRBD2 (5 bases). CDR3 length: 13 amino acids. V dropped 3 bases and J dropped 6 bases, with 15 bases sitting between them. The germline CDR1 and CDR2 sequences are DFQATT and SNEGSKA (reference sequence). As DNA, the CDR3 is TGCAGTGCTAGTGGAGCGGCAGTGTCCGAGCAGTACTTC. This sequence encodes CSASGAAVSEQYF.

V gene TRBV28 combines with J gene TRBJ1-2; D is possibly TRBD1 (6 bases). Germline lookup yields CDR1 MDHEN and CDR2 SYDVKM. CDR3 length equals 13 residues. The V gene lost 5 bases and the J gene lost 7 bases, with 14 bases spanning the gap. The CDR3 coding sequence is TGTGCCAGCAGTCAACAGGGTTCGGGTGGCTACACCTTC. Protein sequence: CASSQQGSGGYTF.

To note about this clone: Distinct nucleotide sequences in the sample also encode this CDR3. CDR3 loop: CASSLRAGGTEAFF. The CDR3 DNA reads TGCGCCAGCAGCTTGAGGGCGGGAGGCACTGAAGCTTTCTTT. The rearrangement uses TRBV5-1 and TRBJ1-1, with no clear D. Trimming removed 1 base at V and 4 bases at J, with 11 bases between. CDR3 length equals 14 residues. Germline V gene lookup returns CDR1 SGHRS and CDR2 YFSETQ.

This chain links TRBV18 with TRBJ1-2; D gene uncertain. The CDR3 is 13 residues long. CDR1 is KGHSH, CDR2 LQKENI, per germline. V lost 3 bases to trimming and J lost 6 bases, with 11 bases between them. CDR3 residues: CASSPSRGDGYTF. The DNA for the CDR3 is TGTGCCAGCTCACCTAGTCGGGGAGATGGCTACACCTTC.

This chain joins TRBV28 and TRBJ1-1, with 9 nucleotides matching TRBD1. The CDR3 length is 14 residues. The V segment lost 6 bases and the J segment 3 bases; nucleotides outside the gene matches: 5. CDR1 and CDR2 (germline): MDHEN, SYDVKM. CDR3 bases: TGTGCCAGCAGGACGACAGGGGGAGACACTGAAGCTTTCTTT. The encoded protein is CASRTTGGDTEAFF.